This T cell receptor (beta chain) is from a study of blood T cell repertoires in COVID-19. Looking at the study overall: The United States, Italy and Spain supplied acute and convalescent COVID-19 samples. In each case, the material was cDNA or gDNA derived from T cells, B-cell-depleted T cells, or PBMCs.

Per the germline V gene, CDR1 is MDHEN and CDR2 is SYDVKM. The V gene end was trimmed by 8 bases and the J gene end by 10 bases; junction bases not matched to a gene: 13. There are 13 residues in the CDR3. Here immunoSEQ multiplex PCR was the method, and the copy in TCRdb shows in-frame clones only, minus some. In the table there are around 180,000 clones, roughly 80% of which are singletons. The source is a man aged 55 to 70 with active or convalescent COVID-19. The sample consisted of peripheral blood. The chain couples TRBV28 to TRBJ2-7, with 8 bases aligning to TRBD1. The CDR3 DNA is TGTGCCAGCGTCACGCACAGGGGGAATCCCCAGTACTTC. Encoded protein: CASVTHRGNPQYF.